The source of this TCR beta chain is a study of cytomegalovirus exposure and HLA in healthy donors. Broader study findings: Certain sequence variants were highly shared and formed a cluster, and this cluster was likely a sequencing artifact.

J lost 3 bases, V lost 4 bases, and 6 bases had no gene match. CDR3 length: 16 amino acids. The germline CDR1 and CDR2 sequences are MNHNS and SASEGT. A note on this clone: What it recognizes is unknown.

This PCR relied on a set of 60 Vbeta primers and 13 Jbeta primers. Assay: immunoSEQ multiplex PCR; the TCRdb copy retains only in-frame clones and omits some. Among tens of thousands of clones, approximately 80% were seen once, and the ten largest hold 1.4%. The chain carries TRBV6-1 and TRBJ2-7, with 13 positions matching TRBD2. Sequencing was carried out using PBMCs. The clonotype originates from a female donor in good health and CMV-seronegative. CDR3 loop: CASSVLAGGLSYEQYF. CDR3 sequence (DNA): TGTGCCAGCAGTGTACTAGCGGGGGGGTTGAGCTACGAGCAGTACTTC.